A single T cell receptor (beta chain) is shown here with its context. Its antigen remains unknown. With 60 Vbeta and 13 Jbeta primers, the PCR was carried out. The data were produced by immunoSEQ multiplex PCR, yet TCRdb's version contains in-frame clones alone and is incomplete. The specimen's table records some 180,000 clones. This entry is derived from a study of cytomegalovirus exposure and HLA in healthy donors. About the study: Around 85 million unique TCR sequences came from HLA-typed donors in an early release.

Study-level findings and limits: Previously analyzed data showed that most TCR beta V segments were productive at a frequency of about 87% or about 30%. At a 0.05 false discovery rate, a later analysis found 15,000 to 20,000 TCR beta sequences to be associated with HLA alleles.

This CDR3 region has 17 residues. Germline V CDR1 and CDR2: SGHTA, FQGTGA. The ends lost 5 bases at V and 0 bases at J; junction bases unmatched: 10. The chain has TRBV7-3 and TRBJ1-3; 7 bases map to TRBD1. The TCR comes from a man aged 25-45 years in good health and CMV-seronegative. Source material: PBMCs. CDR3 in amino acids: CASSLYGDSDSGNTIYF. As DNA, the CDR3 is TGTGCCAGCAGCCTATACGGGGACAGCGACTCTGGAAACACCATATATTTT.